These 30 T cell receptor beta chains originate from one sample sequenced in a study of control samples from healthy donors and cancer patients. Generated by immunoSEQ multiplex PCR, the TCRdb table keeps only in-frame clones and is missing some. The table shows fewer than 300,000 clones, with more than 65% occurring only once. The sample taken for sequencing was PBMCs. Receptors were obtained from a woman aged 55 to 70 with lung cancer.

The chain employs TRBV10-1 and TRBJ2-1; D is possibly TRBD2 (5 bases). Germline assignment: CDR1 WNHNN and CDR2 SYGVQD (reference sequence). The CDR3 spans 15 residues. Trimming cost V 0 bases and J 0 bases, with 6 bases left between them. CDR3 DNA sequence: TGCGCCAGCAGTGAGTCAAGCGGCTCCTACAATGAGCAGTTCTTC. Protein: CASSESSGSYNEQFF.

This chain uses TRBV2 with TRBJ2-7, with D tentatively TRBD2 (6 bases). V was pared by 7 bases and J by 0 bases, with 13 bases between. Germline CDR1 and CDR2: SNHLY and FYNNEI. The CDR3 contains 14 residues. The CDR3 sequence is CASMEGFDSYEQYF. For the CDR3, the DNA is TGTGCCAGCATGGAGGGCTTCGACTCCTACGAGCAGTACTTC.

The rearrangement uses TRBV7-8 and TRBJ2-1, with D unclear. V gave up 2 bases and J gave up 9 bases, with 11 bases separating them. CDR3 size: 13 residues. Germline V gene data show CDR1 as SGHVS and CDR2 as FQNEAQ. This CDR3 reads CASSLLSSSEQFF. Written as DNA, the CDR3 is TGTGCCAGCAGCTTACTATCATCGAGTGAGCAGTTCTTC. The variable domain in full, completed from reference TRBV7-8 and TRBJ2-1, reads GAGVSQSPRYKVAKRGQDVALRCDPISGHVSLFWYQQALGQGPEFLTYFQNEAQLDKSGLPSDRFFAERPEGSVSTLKIQRTQQEDSAVYLCASSLLSSSEQFFGPGTRLTVL.

CDR3 protein: CASSGSGGSPLHF. CDR3 coding DNA: TGTGCCAGCTCCGGGAGCGGGGGTTCACCCCTCCACTTT. V is TRBV7-8 and J is TRBJ1-6; the D gene is possibly TRBD1 (5 bases). Between the trimmed V and J ends, which lost 8 bases and 9 bases, there was a span of 14 bases. Looked up from germline, CDR1 is SGHVS and CDR2 is FQNEAQ. The CDR3 is made up of 13 amino acids.

CDR3 DNA sequence: TGTGCCAGCTCCCACCAATCCCTCCTCAGGGGCTCGAACACCGGGGAGCTGTTTTTT. As protein: CASSHQSLLRGSNTGELFF. The rearrangement uses TRBV18 and TRBJ2-2; D may be TRBD1 (6 bases). Trimming took off 6 bases at V and 0 bases at J, with 23 bases between the two ends. The CDR3 length is 19 residues. Germline lookup yields CDR1 KGHSH and CDR2 LQKENI.

This clone appeared once. This chain joins TRBV10-3 and TRBJ1-1, with 8 bases that match TRBD1. The CDR3 spans 13 residues. The germline V gene has CDR1 ENHRY and CDR2 SYGVKD. V shed 6 bases and J 1 base; nucleotides not matched to a gene: 1. CDR3 sequence: CAISGQGNTEAFF. The CDR3 DNA reads TGTGCCATCAGCGGACAGGGGAACACTGAAGCTTTCTTT.

The rearrangement links TRBV19 to TRBJ2-2; D gene ambiguous. Trimming stripped 5 bases from V and 6 bases from J, with 10 bases between. This CDR3 has 13 residues. Germline values: CDR1 LNHDA, CDR2 SQIVND (reference sequence). The CDR3 protein is CASSPLRAGELFF. The CDR3 DNA sequence: TGTGCCAGTAGTCCACTCCGGGCCGGGGAGCTGTTTTTT.

The CDR3 sequence: CASSDPGQLSNEQYF. CDR3 nucleotide sequence: TGTGCCAGCAGCGATCCGGGACAACTGTCCAACGAGCAGTACTTC. This chain links TRBV7-9 with TRBJ2-7; D might be TRBD1 (6 bases). The CDR3 loop spans 15 amino acids. Deletions cut 5 bases from V and 5 bases from J, with 19 bases between. Per the germline V gene, CDR1 is SEHNR and CDR2 is FQNEAQ (reference sequence).

CDR3 loop: CASSPGAGGMFEQYF. The CDR3 bases are TGCGCCAGCAGCCCTGGGGCAGGGGGAATGTTCGAGCAGTACTTC. The J gene is TRBJ2-7, the V gene TRBV5-1; the match to TRBD1 covers 7 bases. CDR1 SGHRS and CDR2 YFSETQ come from the germline V gene. After removal of 4 bases from V and 6 bases from J, the junction contained 13 bases not matched to a gene. CDR3 length: 15 amino acids. The whole variable domain, filled in from reference TRBV5-1 and TRBJ2-7, reads KAGVTQTPRYLIKTRGQQVTLSCSPISGHRSVSWYQQTPGQGLQFLFEYFSETQRNKGNFPGRFSGRQFSNSRSEMNVSTLELGDSALYLCASSPGAGGMFEQYFGPGTRLTVT.

The CDR3 is CASSTPGQGVSNYGYTF. CDR3 DNA sequence: TGTGCCAGCTCGACACCGGGACAGGGAGTATCAAACTATGGCTACACCTTC. The chain combines TRBV18 with TRBJ1-2, with 9 positions matching TRBD1. Trimming cost V 6 bases and J 2 bases; bases outside gene matches: 13. Germline-derived CDR1 and CDR2 are KGHSH and LQKENI. CDR3 length: 17 amino acids.

This clone has only a few counts. The V call is TRBV7-9, the J call TRBJ2-5, with a possible D match to TRBD1 (5 bases). The CDR3 runs 17 residues. From germline, CDR1 is SEHNR and CDR2 FQNEAQ (reference sequence). Deletions cut 5 bases from V and 7 bases from J, with 26 bases between. The chain's CDR3 is CASSRQPRGVISGTQYF. In DNA, the CDR3 is TGTGCCAGCAGCCGACAGCCACGAGGCGTGATCTCGGGGACCCAGTACTTC.

The chain joins TRBV11-2 to TRBJ1-3; TRBD1 might be the D (5 bases). This CDR3 has 15 residues. V lost 4 bases to trimming and J lost 0 bases, with 10 bases between them. Germline CDR1 reads SGHAT; CDR2 reads FQNNGV. The CDR3: CASSSGASSGNTIYF. CDR3 coding DNA: TGTGCCAGCAGCTCCGGGGCGAGCTCTGGAAACACCATATATTTT.

The chain joins TRBV6-5 to TRBJ2-2, with 10 bases fitting TRBD1. The trim removed 7 bases at V and 7 bases at J, leaving 6 bases unmatched. The CDR3 has 14 amino acids. Germline V gene sequence: CDR1 MNHEY, CDR2 SVGAGI. The CDR3 spells CASKGQGLFGELFF. The CDR3 nucleotides are TGTGCCAGCAAGGGACAGGGGTTGTTCGGGGAGCTGTTTTTT.

A word on this clone: Sequence at one end of the junction differs from germline and may be a read error. The DNA for the CDR3 is TGTGCTAGCAGCTCCCCGGACAGGCAAGAGACCCAGTACTTC. Protein: CASSSPDRQETQYF. V and J are TRBV7-7 and TRBJ2-5, with 7 bases aligning to TRBD1. The CDR3 totals 14 residues. CDR1 and CDR2 from the germline V gene are SSHAT and FNYEAQ (reference sequence).

The V gene is TRBV27, the J gene TRBJ2-2; 9 bases line up with TRBD2. Per the germline V gene, CDR1 is MNHEY and CDR2 is SMNVEV (reference sequence). After removal of 0 bases from V and 5 bases from J, the junction contained 4 bases not matched to a gene. The CDR3 covers 16 residues. The CDR3 DNA reads TGTGCCAGCAGTTTATCGTTGGCGGGAGGGACCGGGGAGCTGTTTTTT. This sequence encodes CASSLSLAGGTGELFF.

The chain combines TRBV11-3 with TRBJ2-7; D tentatively fits TRBD1 or TRBD2 (5 bases each). Per the germline V gene, CDR1 is SGHNT and CDR2 is YENEEA. V was trimmed by 0 bases and J by 0 bases, leaving 9 bases between them. The CDR3 covers 15 residues. CDR3 region: CASSLDEGRSYEQYF. The CDR3 bases are TGTGCCAGCAGCTTAGACGAGGGGCGCTCCTACGAGCAGTACTTC.

This sequence joins TRBV20-1 and TRBJ2-3; D gene uncertain. Germline-derived CDR1 and CDR2 are DFQATT and SNEGSKA (reference sequence). This CDR3 contains 11 residues. Deletions cut 3 bases from V and 6 bases from J, with 7 bases between. This chain's CDR3 is CSASPADTQYF. CDR3 DNA: TGCAGTGCTAGTCCCGCGGATACGCAGTATTTT.

This chain uses TRBV2 with TRBJ2-1, with TRBD1 identical over 7 bases. This CDR3 comprises 14 residues. Germline-derived CDR1 and CDR2 are SNHLY and FYNNEI. Trimming removed 4 bases from V and 2 bases from J; junction bases left unmatched: 2. CDR3 amino acids: CASSVQGAYNEQFF. In nucleotides, the CDR3 is TGTGCCAGCAGTGTTCAGGGGGCCTACAATGAGCAGTTCTTC.

The V and J genes are TRBV2 and TRBJ1-2; maybe TRBD1 (5 bases). This CDR3 has 19 residues. Germline-derived CDR1 and CDR2 are SNHLY and FYNNEI. V dropped 7 bases and J dropped 4 bases, with 31 bases sitting between them. For the CDR3, the DNA is TGTGCCAGCACAAGGGGCATAGGGATAGGAGGGAGCGCGGCCTATGGCTACACCTTC. It encodes CASTRGIGIGGSAAYGYTF.

This clone showed up just once. This chain uses TRBV4-1 with TRBJ1-6, with D maybe TRBD1 (5 bases). Per germline, CDR1 MGHRA and CDR2 YSYEKL. This CDR3 spans 15 amino acids. Trimming removed 0 bases from V and 7 bases from J, with 10 bases in between. The CDR3 loop reads CASSQDTRANSPLHF. CDR3 bases: TGCGCCAGCAGCCAAGATACCAGGGCGAATTCACCCCTCCACTTT.

The chain joins TRBV28 to TRBJ1-5; tentatively, D is TRBD1 (5 bases). Trimming shortened V by 8 bases and J by 2 bases, and 34 bases separated the two germline ends. The length of the CDR3 is 21 residues. Germline CDR1 reads MDHEN; CDR2 reads SYDVKM. This CDR3 reads CASVRSLGRGRPSEGNQPQHF. Here the CDR3 DNA reads TGTGCCAGCGTTCGCAGTTTGGGGAGGGGCAGGCCCTCTGAGGGCAATCAGCCCCAGCATTTT.

The J gene is TRBJ1-4, the V gene TRBV5-4, with 8 nucleotides matching TRBD1. Germline lookup yields CDR1 SGHNT and CDR2 YYREEE (reference sequence). J gave up 1 base and V 1 base, and 6 bases lay outside the gene matches. The CDR3 consists of 17 residues. The CDR3 loop is CASSLKQGGKTNEKLFF. CDR3 bases: TGTGCCAGCAGCTTGAAACAGGGGGGGAAAACTAATGAAAAACTGTTTTTT.

The chain joins TRBV6-1 to TRBJ1-5; no reliable D call. V was cut by 3 bases and J by 0 bases, with 9 bases left in between. The CDR3 is 15 residues long. Germline V gene lookup returns CDR1 MNHNS and CDR2 SASEGT. The CDR3 sequence is CASSETYYSNQPQHF. The CDR3 coding sequence is TGTGCCAGCAGTGAGACCTATTATAGCAATCAGCCCCAGCATTTT.

This clone was seen just once. This chain links TRBV28 with TRBJ1-2; D might be TRBD1 (6 bases). Trimming took off 3 bases at V and 6 bases at J, with 8 bases between the two ends. Germline V gene sequence: CDR1 MDHEN, CDR2 SYDVKM. CDR3 length: 12 residues. This CDR3 reads CASSLAGDGYTF. In DNA form, the CDR3 reads TGTGCCAGCAGTTTGGCAGGGGATGGCTACACCTTC.

The rearrangement joins TRBV5-1 to TRBJ2-1; D might be TRBD2 (5 bases). Per the germline V gene, CDR1 is SGHRS and CDR2 is YFSETQ. This CDR3 is built from 15 residues. Trimming took off 0 bases at V and 3 bases at J, with 10 bases between the two ends. The CDR3 reads CASSLDPGFYNEQFF. Written as DNA, the CDR3 is TGCGCCAGCAGCTTGGATCCGGGGTTCTACAATGAGCAGTTCTTC.

The chain couples TRBV5-6 to TRBJ2-7; maybe TRBD1 (6 bases). The V gene lost 4 bases and the J gene lost 3 bases, with 14 bases spanning the gap. Germline V gene data show CDR1 as SGHDT and CDR2 as YYEEEE. The CDR3 length is 14 residues. The CDR3 nucleotides are TGTGCCAGCAGCCAGCAGGGACACCTCTACGAGCAGTACTTC. Protein sequence: CASSQQGHLYEQYF.

The V call is TRBV5-5, the J call TRBJ1-6, with 7 bases that match TRBD1. The V gene's germline CDR1 is SGHKS and CDR2 YYEKEE (reference sequence). The CDR3 spans 16 residues. The J segment lost 6 bases and the V segment lost 4 bases, leaving 10 bases of the junction unmatched. CDR3 sequence: CASSPNLGQFNSPLHF. DNA of the CDR3: TGTGCCAGCAGCCCGAATCTGGGACAGTTTAATTCACCCCTCCACTTT.

The chain uses TRBV14 and TRBJ2-4, with D hard to call. The CDR3 runs to 15 residues. Trimming cost V 0 bases and J 0 bases, with 6 bases left between them. CDR1 and CDR2 from the germline V gene are SGHDN and FVKESK. CDR3 nucleotide sequence: TGTGCCAGCAGCCAAGAGTCAGTAGCCAAAAACATTCAGTACTTC. Translating it yields CASSQESVAKNIQYF. Supplemented by reference TRBV14 and TRBJ2-4, the full variable domain reads EAGVTQFPSHSVIEKGQTVTLRCDPISGHDNLYWYRRVMGKEIKFLLHFVKESKQDESGMPNNRFLAERTGGTYSTLKVQPAELEDSGVYFCASSQESVAKNIQYFGAGTRLSVL.

The chain combines TRBV7-3 with TRBJ2-3; D tentatively reads TRBD1 or TRBD2 (5 bases each). Between the trimmed V and J ends, which lost 5 bases and 2 bases, there was a span of 8 bases. This CDR3 region has 13 residues. The V gene's germline CDR1 is SGHTA and CDR2 FQGTGA. The CDR3 region is CASSGGYTDTQYF. The CDR3 DNA reads as TGTGCCAGCAGCGGGGGATACACAGATACGCAGTATTTT.

The gene calls are TRBV5-1 and TRBJ1-2; D is ambiguous. From germline, CDR1 is SGHRS and CDR2 YFSETQ. V was clipped by 4 bases and J by 8 bases, with 18 bases between them. The CDR3 has 14 amino acids. The CDR3 nucleotides read TGCGCCAGCAGCCCGACGGACCGAGGATACGGCTACACCTTC. Encoded protein: CASSPTDRGYGYTF. Full variable domain (rest looked up from reference TRBV5-1 and TRBJ1-2): KAGVTQTPRYLIKTRGQQVTLSCSPISGHRSVSWYQQTPGQGLQFLFEYFSETQRNKGNFPGRFSGRQFSNSRSEMNVSTLELGDSALYLCASSPTDRGYGYTFGSGTRLTVV.